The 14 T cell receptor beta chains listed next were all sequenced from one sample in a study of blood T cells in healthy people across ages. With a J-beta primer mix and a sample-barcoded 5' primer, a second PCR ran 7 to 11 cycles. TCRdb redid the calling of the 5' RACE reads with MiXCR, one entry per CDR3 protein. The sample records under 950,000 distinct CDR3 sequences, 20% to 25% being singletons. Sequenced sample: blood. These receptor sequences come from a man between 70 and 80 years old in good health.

This chain's CDR3 is CSARGRGTEGSPYEQYF. The CDR3, as DNA: TGCAGTGCTAGAGGTCGGGGGACAGAAGGTTCCCCTTACGAGCAGTACTTC. V and J are TRBV20-1 and TRBJ2-7; a possible D gene is TRBD1 (7 bases). The V gene lost 1 base and the J gene lost 4 bases, with 23 bases spanning the gap. Germline V lookup: CDR1 DFQATT, CDR2 SNEGSKA (reference sequence). This CDR3 is built from 17 residues.

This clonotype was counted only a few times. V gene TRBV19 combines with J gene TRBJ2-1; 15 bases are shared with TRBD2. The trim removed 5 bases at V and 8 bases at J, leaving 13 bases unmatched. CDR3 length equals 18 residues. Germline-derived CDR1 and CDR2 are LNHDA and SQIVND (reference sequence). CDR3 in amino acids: CASSPHGGLAGGLDEQFF. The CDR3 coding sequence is TGTGCCAGTAGTCCCCATGGGGGACTAGCGGGAGGTTTAGATGAGCAGTTCTTC.

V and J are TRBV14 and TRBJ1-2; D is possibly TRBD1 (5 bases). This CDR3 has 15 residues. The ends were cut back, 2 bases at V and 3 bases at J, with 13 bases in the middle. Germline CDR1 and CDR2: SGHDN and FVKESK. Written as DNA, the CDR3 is TGTGCCAGCAGCCAACGTTTGAGGGGAGACTATGGCTACACCTTC. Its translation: CASSQRLRGDYGYTF.

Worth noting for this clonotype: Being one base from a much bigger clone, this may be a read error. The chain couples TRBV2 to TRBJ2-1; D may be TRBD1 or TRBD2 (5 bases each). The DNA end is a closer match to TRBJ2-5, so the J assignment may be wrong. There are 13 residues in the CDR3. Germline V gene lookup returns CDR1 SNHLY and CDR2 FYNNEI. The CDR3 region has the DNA TGTGCCAGCAGTGCGGGGACGAAAGAGACCCAGTACTTC. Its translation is CASSAGTKETQYF.

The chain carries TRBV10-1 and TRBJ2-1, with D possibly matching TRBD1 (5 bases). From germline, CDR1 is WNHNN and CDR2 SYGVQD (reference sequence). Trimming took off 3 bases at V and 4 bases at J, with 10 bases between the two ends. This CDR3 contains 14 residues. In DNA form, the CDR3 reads TGCGCCAGCAGTGAAGGGGCCCTTTACAATGAGCAGTTCTTC. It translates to CASSEGALYNEQFF.

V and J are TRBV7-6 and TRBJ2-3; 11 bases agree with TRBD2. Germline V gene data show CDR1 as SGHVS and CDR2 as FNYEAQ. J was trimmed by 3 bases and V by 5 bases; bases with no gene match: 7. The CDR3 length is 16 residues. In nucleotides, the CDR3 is TGTGCCAGCAGCAAGTTAGCGGGGGGGGTGACAGATACGCAGTATTTT. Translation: CASSKLAGGVTDTQYF.

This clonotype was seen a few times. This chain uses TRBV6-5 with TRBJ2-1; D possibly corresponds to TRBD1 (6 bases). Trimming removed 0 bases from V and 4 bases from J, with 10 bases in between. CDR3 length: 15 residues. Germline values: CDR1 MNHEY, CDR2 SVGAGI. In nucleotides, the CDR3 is TGTGCCAGCAGTTACTCGGGGGCAGGGTACAATGAGCAGTTCTTC. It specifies CASSYSGAGYNEQFF.

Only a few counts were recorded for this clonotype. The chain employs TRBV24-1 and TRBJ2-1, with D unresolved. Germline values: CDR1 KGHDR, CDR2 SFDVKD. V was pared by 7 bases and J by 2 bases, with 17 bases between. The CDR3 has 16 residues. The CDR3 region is CATRGSSVTPYNEQFF. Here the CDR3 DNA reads TGTGCCACCAGGGGTTCTTCTGTAACCCCCTACAATGAGCAGTTCTTC.

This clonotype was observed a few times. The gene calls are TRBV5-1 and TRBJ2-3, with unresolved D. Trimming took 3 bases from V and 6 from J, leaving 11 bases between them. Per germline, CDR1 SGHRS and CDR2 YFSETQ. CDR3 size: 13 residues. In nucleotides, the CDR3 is TGCGCCAGCAGCTCCCCTTCGGCCGATACGCAGTATTTT. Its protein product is CASSSPSADTQYF.

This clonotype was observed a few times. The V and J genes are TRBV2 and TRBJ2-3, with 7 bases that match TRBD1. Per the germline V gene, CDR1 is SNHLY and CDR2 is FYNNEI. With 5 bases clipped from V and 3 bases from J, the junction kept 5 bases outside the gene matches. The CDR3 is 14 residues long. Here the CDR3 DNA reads TGTGCCAGCAGTCGACAGGGTTCGACAGATACGCAGTATTTT. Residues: CASSRQGSTDTQYF.

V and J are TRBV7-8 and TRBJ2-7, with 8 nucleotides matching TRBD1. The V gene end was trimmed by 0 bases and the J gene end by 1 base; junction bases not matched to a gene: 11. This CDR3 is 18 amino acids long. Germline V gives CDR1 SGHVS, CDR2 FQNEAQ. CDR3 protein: CASSLAGRGQSTSYEQYV. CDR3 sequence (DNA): TGTGCCAGCAGCTTAGCGGGCAGGGGGCAGTCGACGTCCTACGAGCAGTACGTC.

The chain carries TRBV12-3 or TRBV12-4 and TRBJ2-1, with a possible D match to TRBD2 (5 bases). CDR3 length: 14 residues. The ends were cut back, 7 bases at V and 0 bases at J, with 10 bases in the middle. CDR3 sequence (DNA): TGTGCCAGCATTGGACGGGACTCCTACAATGAGCAGTTCTTC. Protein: CASIGRDSYNEQFF.

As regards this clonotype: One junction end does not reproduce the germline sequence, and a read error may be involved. CDR3 sequence: CASSLRPYNYGYIF. In DNA, the CDR3 is TGTGCCAGCAGTTTGAGGCCCTATAACTATGGCTACATCTTC. The J gene is TRBJ1-2, the V gene TRBV12-3 or TRBV12-4; D unresolved. The CDR3 has 14 amino acids.

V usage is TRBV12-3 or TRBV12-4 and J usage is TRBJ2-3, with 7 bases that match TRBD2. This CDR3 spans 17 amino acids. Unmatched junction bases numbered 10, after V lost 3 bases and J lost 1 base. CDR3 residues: CASSFSFGGEGTDTQYF. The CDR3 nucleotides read TGTGCCAGCAGTTTTTCTTTTGGGGGGGAAGGCACAGATACGCAGTATTTT.